The 27 T cell receptor beta chains below were found in one sample sequenced in a study of shared clonotypes between healthy human individuals. Assay used: immunoSEQ multiplex PCR; TCRdb lists only in-frame clones, some missing. Of about 980,000 clones in the sample, less than 85% were seen once. Sequences were obtained from memory CD4+ T cells sorted from blood. Subset in this sample: CD45RA-negative fraction. The receptors shown here come from a man between 18 and 29 years old in good health.

This clone was found a few times. At the DNA level, this CDR3 is encoded by other sequences in the same sample as well. V usage is TRBV6-1 and J usage is TRBJ1-5, with 7 positions matching TRBD1. V shed 6 bases and J 2 bases; nucleotides not matched to a gene: 4. Germline-derived CDR1 and CDR2 are MNHNS and SASEGT. This CDR3 comprises 14 residues. Here the CDR3 reads CASSGTGGNQPQHF. The CDR3 nucleotides are TGTGCCAGCAGCGGAACAGGGGGCAATCAGCCCCAGCATTTT.

In its sample, this clone was seen once. This chain joins TRBV6-5 and TRBJ2-5; D is unresolved. With 6 bases removed from V and 5 bases from J, the gap between germline ends came to 16 bases. The CDR3 spans 14 residues. Germline V lookup: CDR1 MNHEY, CDR2 SVGAGI. CDR3 in amino acids: CASSSSKGGETQYF. The CDR3 DNA reads TGTGCCAGCAGCTCTTCAAAGGGTGGGGAGACCCAGTACTTC.

This clone was recorded a few times. The chain uses TRBV5-6 and TRBJ1-2; D remains unclear. CDR3 length: 15 residues. The germline V and J ends were trimmed by 4 bases and 4 bases, with 17 bases remaining between them. CDR1 and CDR2 (germline): SGHDT, YYEEEE. The CDR3 DNA is TGTGCCAGCAGCCTGCGAGCAGGTCTAAGCTATGGCTACACCTTC. Residues: CASSLRAGLSYGYTF.

The chain has TRBV7-9 and TRBJ2-3, with D tentatively TRBD1 (6 bases). The V gene's germline CDR1 is SEHNR and CDR2 FQNEAQ (reference sequence). This CDR3 spans 15 amino acids. The V end was cut by 1 base, the J end by 1 base, with 9 bases between. The CDR3 DNA follows: TGTGCCAGCAGCTTAGGTTGGACAGGCACAGATACGCAGTATTTT. Its translation is CASSLGWTGTDTQYF.

The chain links TRBV15 to TRBJ1-1, with 7 bases matching TRBD1. This CDR3 has 14 residues. Trimming removed 3 bases from V and 6 bases from J; junction bases left unmatched: 7. Germline V gene data show CDR1 as LNHNV and CDR2 as YYDKDF (reference sequence). CDR3 in DNA: TGTGCCACCAGCAGGGCGGGGGACAGACCTGAAGCTTTCTTT. Amino acids: CATSRAGDRPEAFF.

This clone came up a few times. The same CDR3 can be traced to other DNA sequences in this sample. The chain carries TRBV27 and TRBJ1-2, with D unresolved. Deletions cut 2 bases from V and 4 bases from J, with 8 bases between. Germline loops: CDR1 MNHEY, CDR2 SMNVEV (reference sequence). The length of the CDR3 is 13 residues. DNA of the CDR3: TGTGCCAGCAGTTTAAGGCCCCTCTATGGCTACACCTTC. Translated: CASSLRPLYGYTF.

The chain is built from TRBV7-8 and TRBJ2-7; perhaps D is TRBD1 or TRBD2 (5 bases each). Trimming pared 3 bases from V and 1 base from J, leaving 13 bases between. Germline CDR1 and CDR2: SGHVS and FQNEAQ. The CDR3 extends over 15 amino acids. The chain's CDR3 is CASSFKDGASYEQYF. CDR3 sequence (DNA): TGTGCCAGCAGCTTCAAGGACGGGGCGTCCTACGAGCAGTACTTC.

The V call is TRBV5-1, the J call TRBJ1-2; TRBD1 matches at 8 bases. With 7 bases clipped from V and 5 bases from J, the junction kept 13 bases outside the gene matches. The CDR3 runs 15 residues. Germline CDR1 is SGHRS and CDR2 is YFSETQ. The CDR3 sequence is CASSSGGSLSYGYTF. CDR3 sequence (DNA): TGCGCCAGCTCATCAGGGGGCTCTCTCTCTTATGGCTACACCTTC.

The V gene is TRBV6-1, the J gene TRBJ2-7, with 7 bases lining up with TRBD1. This CDR3 region has 13 residues. The V gene's germline CDR1 is MNHNS and CDR2 SASEGT. Germline trimming cut 4 bases from V and 2 bases from J; bases unmatched to any gene: 2. In DNA form, the CDR3 reads TGTGCCAGCAGTGTAACAGGGGCCTACGAGCAGTACTTC. The encoded protein is CASSVTGAYEQYF.

This chain links TRBV9 with TRBJ2-5, with D tentatively TRBD2 (6 bases). Trimming removed 0 bases at V and 7 bases at J, with 16 bases between. The CDR3 consists of 15 residues. From germline, CDR1 is SGDLS and CDR2 YYNGEE. CDR3 sequence (DNA): TGTGCCAGCAGCGTAGACGGGAGTGAGGCGGGGACCCAGTACTTC. Amino acid sequence: CASSVDGSEAGTQYF. The whole variable domain, remainder taken from reference TRBV9 and TRBJ2-5, is DSGVTQTPKHLITATGQRVTLRCSPRSGDLSVYWYQQSLDQGLQFLIQYYNGEERAKGNILERFSAQQFPDLHSELNLSSLELGDSALYFCASSVDGSEAGTQYFGPGTRLLVL.

DNA of the CDR3: TGTGCCAGCAGCCCTCCTGTGAGCGGACCAGTCGGAACCCAGTACTTC. It encodes CASSPPVSGPVGTQYF. This rearrangement joins TRBV5-4 to TRBJ2-5, with D maybe TRBD2 (5 bases). Trimming removed 4 bases at V and 8 bases at J, with 24 bases between. The CDR3 is 16 amino acids. Germline-derived CDR1 and CDR2 are SGHNT and YYREEE (reference sequence).

This sequence joins TRBV2 and TRBJ2-7, with TRBD1 matching over 8 bases. The V segment lost 6 bases and the J segment 7 bases; nucleotides outside the gene matches: 2. This CDR3 region has 11 residues. Looked up from germline, CDR1 is SNHLY and CDR2 is FYNNEI. Here the CDR3 reads CASRDRVEQYF. CDR3 bases: TGTGCCAGCAGGGACAGGGTGGAGCAGTACTTC.

J is TRBJ1-1 and V is TRBV5-1; 11 bases align to TRBD1. V trimming: 4 bases; J trimming: 4 bases; junction bases outside the gene matches: 9. Germline V gene lookup returns CDR1 SGHRS and CDR2 YFSETQ. The CDR3 sequence is 16 residues long. CDR3 DNA: TGCGCCAGCAGCCCTGGGACAGGGGGGCAGGGCACTGAAGCTTTCTTT. Protein: CASSPGTGGQGTEAFF.

The rearrangement uses TRBV28 and TRBJ1-1; 7 nucleotides agree with TRBD1. V lost 6 bases, J lost 1 base, and 14 bases stayed unmatched. In germline, CDR1 is MDHEN, CDR2 SYDVKM. This CDR3 region has 17 residues. CDR3 region: CASSRRTVTGTNTEAFF. Written as DNA, the CDR3 is TGTGCCAGCAGCCGACGTACAGTGACAGGGACGAACACTGAAGCTTTCTTT.

There are a few counts of this clone. The rearrangement links TRBV30 to TRBJ1-6; perhaps TRBD1 as D (6 bases). Germline loops: CDR1 GTSNPN, CDR2 SVGIG (reference sequence). The V end lost 0 bases, the J end lost 10 bases, and 10 bases lay between the germline ends. The CDR3 is 13 residues long. This CDR3 is CAWSVAGVSPLHF. CDR3 nucleotide sequence: TGTGCCTGGAGTGTGGCAGGGGTCTCACCCCTCCACTTT.

This clone was recorded only once. The chain combines TRBV25-1 with TRBJ2-1, with D uncertain. CDR3 length: 12 residues. V was trimmed by 6 bases and J by 9 bases, leaving 12 bases between them. Germline V gene sequence: CDR1 MGHDK, CDR2 SYGVNS. This chain's CDR3 is CASRLGGGEQFF. The CDR3 coding sequence is TGTGCCAGCAGGCTTGGCGGCGGTGAGCAGTTCTTC.

Here the CDR3 DNA reads TGCGCCAGCAGCTCGGACAGGGGAAAAACAGATACGCAGTATTTT. Its protein product is CASSSDRGKTDTQYF. This chain connects TRBV4-1 to TRBJ2-3, with TRBD1 identical over 9 bases. J was trimmed by 3 bases and V by 5 bases; bases with no gene match: 6. The CDR3 length is 15 residues. Germline V gene lookup returns CDR1 MGHRA and CDR2 YSYEKL.

This clone was seen just once. This rearrangement joins TRBV30 to TRBJ2-2; D is unresolved. CDR3 length: 13 residues. Germline V gene lookup returns CDR1 GTSNPN and CDR2 SVGIG (reference sequence). Trimming left V 1 base short and J 6 bases short, with 9 bases between. The CDR3 nucleotides are TGTGCCTGGAGTGCACAGAGGCCCGGGGAGCTGTTTTTT. Its protein product is CAWSAQRPGELFF.

This chain uses TRBV28 with TRBJ1-1; 8 bases agree with TRBD1. CDR1 and CDR2 from the germline V gene are MDHEN and SYDVKM. The V and J ends lost 3 bases and 2 bases, in that order; junction bases with no gene match: 8. This CDR3 has 16 amino acids. The DNA of the CDR3 is TGTGCCAGCAGTTTCGTGGACAGGGCTATAAACACTGAAGCTTTCTTT. It specifies CASSFVDRAINTEAFF.

With regard to this clone: The same CDR3 also results from other DNA sequences found in this sample. The chain employs TRBV11-2 and TRBJ2-3; 10 bases line up with TRBD2. The J segment lost 0 bases and the V segment lost 3 bases, leaving 3 bases of the junction unmatched. The germline CDR1 and CDR2 sequences are SGHAT and FQNNGV. The CDR3 sequence is 16 residues long. CDR3 amino acids: CASSFLAGASTDTQYF. CDR3 coding DNA: TGTGCCAGCAGCTTCCTAGCGGGGGCCAGCACAGATACGCAGTATTTT.

This rearrangement joins TRBV28 to TRBJ2-5, with 9 bases fitting TRBD2. J gave up 5 bases and V 8 bases, and 9 bases lay outside the gene matches. Germline CDR1 is MDHEN and CDR2 is SYDVKM. The CDR3 has 14 residues. The CDR3 nucleotides read TGTGCCAGCTACGGCGGGGGGGCCCGGGAGACCCAGTACTTC. Amino acid sequence: CASYGGGARETQYF. Full variable domain (outside the CDR3, taken from reference TRBV28 and TRBJ2-5): DVKVTQSSRYLVKRTGEKVFLECVQDMDHENMFWYRQDPGLGLRLIYFSYDVKMKEKGDIPEGYSVSREKKERFSLILESASTNQTSMYLCASYGGGARETQYFGPGTRLLVL.

The chain has TRBV11-2 and TRBJ2-1; 12 bases agree with TRBD2. V lost 0 bases and J lost 4; bases outside the gene matches: 13. Germline values: CDR1 SGHAT, CDR2 FQNNGV. The CDR3 spans 20 residues. In nucleotides, the CDR3 is TGTGCCAGCAGCTTAGACGGGAGGCTAGCGGGAGGGCCAAGATACAATGAGCAGTTCTTC. It is translated as CASSLDGRLAGGPRYNEQFF.

The rearrangement links TRBV6-5 to TRBJ2-7; maybe TRBD2 (6 bases). The CDR3 length is 13 residues. V was trimmed by 6 bases and J by 1 base, leaving 10 bases between them. The germline V gene encodes CDR1 MNHEY and CDR2 SVGAGI. Written as DNA, the CDR3 is TGTGCCAGCAGAGTTAGCGGATCCTACGAGCAGTACTTC. It encodes CASRVSGSYEQYF.

This clone was picked up a small number of times. In DNA form, the CDR3 reads TGCAGTACCCATTTGAACACTGAAGCTTTCTTT. Residues: CSTHLNTEAFF. This chain links TRBV20-1 with TRBJ1-1; no definite D call. Germline V gives CDR1 DFQATT, CDR2 SNEGSKA (reference sequence). V was cut by 8 bases and J by 0 bases, with 7 bases left in between. CDR3 size: 11 residues.

The gene calls are TRBV5-1 and TRBJ2-2; TRBD2 aligns across 7 bases. Germline-derived CDR1 and CDR2 are SGHRS and YFSETQ. Germline trimming cut 5 bases from V and 0 bases from J; bases unmatched to any gene: 4. The CDR3 consists of 15 residues. The chain's CDR3 is CASSDGRTNTGELFF. CDR3 in DNA: TGCGCCAGCAGTGACGGGAGGACGAACACCGGGGAGCTGTTTTTT.

The rearrangement uses TRBV9 and TRBJ1-6, with a weak D call TRBD1 (6 bases). CDR3 size: 15 residues. The V end lost 4 bases, the J end lost 4 bases, and 12 bases lay between the germline ends. In germline, CDR1 is SGDLS, CDR2 YYNGEE. For the CDR3, the DNA is TGTGCCAGCAGCCTTACAGGGATGTATAATTCACCCCTCCACTTT. The encoded protein is CASSLTGMYNSPLHF.

V gene TRBV15 combines with J gene TRBJ1-5; possibly TRBD1 for D (6 bases). V was clipped by 6 bases and J by 5 bases, with 11 bases between them. Per germline, CDR1 LNHNV and CDR2 YYDKDF (reference sequence). This CDR3 has 13 amino acids. The CDR3 bases are TGTGCCACCAGTACAGGGTTCGATCAGCCCCAGCATTTT. Translation: CATSTGFDQPQHF.